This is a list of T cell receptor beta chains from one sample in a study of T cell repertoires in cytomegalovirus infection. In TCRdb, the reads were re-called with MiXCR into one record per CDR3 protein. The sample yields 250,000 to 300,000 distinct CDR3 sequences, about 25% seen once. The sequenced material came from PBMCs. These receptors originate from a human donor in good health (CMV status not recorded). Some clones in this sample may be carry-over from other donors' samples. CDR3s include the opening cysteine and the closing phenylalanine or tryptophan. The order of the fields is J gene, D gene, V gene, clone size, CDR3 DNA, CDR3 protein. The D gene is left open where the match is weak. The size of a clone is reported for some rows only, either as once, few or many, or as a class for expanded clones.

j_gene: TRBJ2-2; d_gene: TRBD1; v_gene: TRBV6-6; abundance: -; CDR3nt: TGTGCCAGCAGAAATCGACAGGGGATTGGCACCGGGGAGCTGTTTTTT; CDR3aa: CASRNRQGIGTGELFF
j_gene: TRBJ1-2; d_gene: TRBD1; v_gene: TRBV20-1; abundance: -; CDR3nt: TGCAGCAGCGACAGGGGCAACTATGGCTACACCTTC; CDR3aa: CSSDRGNYGYTF
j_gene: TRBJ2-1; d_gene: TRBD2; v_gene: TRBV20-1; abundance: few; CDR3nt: TGCAGTGCTAAGGGACTAGCGGGGTTCTACAATGAGCAGTTCTTC; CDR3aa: CSAKGLAGFYNEQFF
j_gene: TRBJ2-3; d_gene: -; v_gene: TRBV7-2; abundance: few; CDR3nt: TGTGCCAGCAGCTTCTCGGGACCCCAACCCCCGTATTTT; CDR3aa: CASSFSGPQPPYF
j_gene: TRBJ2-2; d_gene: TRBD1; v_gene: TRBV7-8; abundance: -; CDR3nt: TGTGCCAGCAGCTTAGGGGACAGGGGTCACACCGGGGAGCTGTTTTTT; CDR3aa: CASSLGDRGHTGELFF
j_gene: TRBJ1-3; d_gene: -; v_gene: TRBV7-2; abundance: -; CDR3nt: TGTGCCAGCAGCTTAATGCAGGGTCGGGTTGGAAACACCATATATTTT; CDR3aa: CASSLMQGRVGNTIYF
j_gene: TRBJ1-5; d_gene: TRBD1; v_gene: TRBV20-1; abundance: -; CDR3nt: TGCAGTGCTGCACAGGGGGCCGGGGTTAGGCAGCCCCAGCATTTT; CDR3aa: CSAAQGAGVRQPQHF
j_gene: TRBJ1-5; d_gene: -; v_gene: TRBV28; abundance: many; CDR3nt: TGTGCCAGCAGTTTATTTCAGGGCGGGCAGCCCCAGCATTTT; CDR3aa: CASSLFQGGQPQHF
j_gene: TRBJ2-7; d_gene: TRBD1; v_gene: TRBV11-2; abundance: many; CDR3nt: TGTGCCAGCAGCTTAGCAGGGGGCACCTACGAGCAGTACTTC; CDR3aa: CASSLAGGTYEQYF
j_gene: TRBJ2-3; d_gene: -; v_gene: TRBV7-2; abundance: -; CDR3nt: TGTGCCAGCAGCTTGACGGGGCTCGGCACAGATACGCAGTATTTT; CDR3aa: CASSLTGLGTDTQYF
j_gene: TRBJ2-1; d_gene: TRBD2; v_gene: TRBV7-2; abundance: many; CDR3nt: TGTGCCAGCAACAGCGACAGCGGGAGATACGATGAGCAGTTCTTC; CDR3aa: CASNSDSGRYDEQFF
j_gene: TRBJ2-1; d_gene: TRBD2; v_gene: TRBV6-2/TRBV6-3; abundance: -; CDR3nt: TGTGCCAGCAAGAAGGGACTAGCGGGACTCTACAATGAGCAGTTCTTC; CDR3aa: CASKKGLAGLYNEQFF
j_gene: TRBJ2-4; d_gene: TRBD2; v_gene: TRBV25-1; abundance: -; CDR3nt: TGTGCCAGCAGACTAGGGAGGGACAACATTCAGTACTTC; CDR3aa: CASRLGRDNIQYF